A selection of T cell receptor beta chains follows, all from one sample in a study of blood T cell repertoires in COVID-19. Some clones are missing from TCRdb's copy, which holds only in-frame ones; the method was immunoSEQ multiplex PCR. The sample includes a few hundred thousand clones, around 89% of them seen just once. The sequenced sample consisted of peripheral blood. The receptor source for this set is a woman aged 25 to 39 with COVID-19, enrolled during active disease. Both conserved end residues are part of each CDR3. D genes are given only for firm matches. Size values are once, few and many counts, or a class for expanded clones, and some rows have none.

J gene | V gene | clone size | D gene | CDR3 protein | CDR3 DNA
TRBJ2-7 | TRBV30 | NA | NA | CAWRDTITGSYEQYF | TGTGCCTGGAGGGATACCATTACAGGGTCCTACGAGCAGTACTTC
TRBJ1-4 | TRBV7-9 | NA | NA | CASSSEVNGRPEKLFF | TGTGCCAGCAGCTCAGAAGTAAACGGGAGACCTGAAAAACTGTTTTTT
TRBJ1-2 | TRBV6-5 | NA | TRBD1 | CASSYSISRHRGGYTF | TGTGCCAGCAGTTACTCGATATCACGCCACAGGGGTGGCTACACCTTC
TRBJ1-2 | TRBV7-9 | NA | TRBD1 | CASSLGGGTGDPDGYTF | TGTGCCAGCAGCTTAGGTGGGGGAACAGGGGACCCTGACGGCTACACCTTC
TRBJ2-7 | TRBV6-5 | NA | TRBD1 | CASSLRDSTYEQYF | TGTGCCAGCAGTCTCCGGGACAGTACCTACGAGCAGTACTTC
TRBJ1-1 | TRBV6-5 | NA | NA | CASSYQGQQAFF | TGTGCCAGCAGTTACCAGGGGCAGCAAGCTTTCTTT
TRBJ2-5 | TRBV6-5 | NA | NA | CASSYSRAGQETQYF | TGTGCCAGCAGTTACTCGAGGGCAGGCCAAGAGACCCAGTACTTC
TRBJ2-1 | TRBV7-8 | NA | TRBD2 | CASSFPGGDYNEQFF | TGTGCCAGCAGCTTTCCGGGGGGTGACTACAATGAGCAGTTCTTC
TRBJ1-1 | TRBV2 | once | NA | CASTREGSIPEAFF | TGTGCCAGCACTAGGGAGGGATCAATACCTGAAGCTTTCTTT
TRBJ1-4 | TRBV27 | NA | NA | CASSFLDATNEKLFF | TGTGCCAGCAGTTTCTTAGATGCAACTAATGAAAAACTGTTTTTT
TRBJ1-2 | TRBV7-2 | NA | TRBD1 | CASSLYGQGGGYTF | TGTGCCAGCAGCTTATACGGACAGGGAGGAGGCTACACCTTC
TRBJ1-2 | TRBV29-1 | few | NA | CSVSLQGNYGYTF | TGCAGCGTTTCGCTACAGGGTAACTATGGCTACACCTTC
TRBJ1-2 | TRBV6-5 | NA | TRBD1 | CASSNRDSYGYTF | TGTGCCAGCAGTAACCGGGACAGTTATGGCTACACCTTC
TRBJ1-1 | TRBV6-2/TRBV6-3 | few | TRBD1 | CASSYIRTGAFLNTEAFF | TGTGCCAGCAGTTACATTCGGACAGGGGCCTTCCTGAACACTGAAGCTTTCTTT
TRBJ2-1 | TRBV23-1 | NA | TRBD2 | CASSQTSGGADNEQFF | TGCGCCAGCAGTCAAACTAGCGGGGGGGCCGACAATGAGCAGTTCTTC
TRBJ1-1 | TRBV4-1 | once | NA | CASSQETAGVTEAFF | TGCGCCAGCAGCCAAGAGACGGCGGGAGTGACTGAAGCTTTCTTT
TRBJ2-2 | TRBV11-3 | NA | NA | CASSPPGLTGELFF | TGTGCCAGCAGCCCCCCAGGGTTAACCGGGGAGCTGTTTTTT
TRBJ2-5 | TRBV4-2 | NA | NA | CASSQDNRQQETQYF | TGTGCCAGCAGCCAAGACAATCGCCAGCAAGAGACCCAGTACTTC
TRBJ1-2 | TRBV11-2 | NA | NA | CASSFGQGHGYTF | TGTGCCAGCAGCTTCGGGCAGGGGCATGGCTACACCTTC
TRBJ2-5 | TRBV7-8 | once | NA | CASSLALGTQYF | TGTGCCAGCAGCTTAGCGCTCGGGACCCAGTACTTC
TRBJ1-1 | TRBV2 | NA | NA | CASSGQRKNTEAFF | TGTGCCAGCAGCGGACAGAGAAAAAACACTGAAGCTTTCTTT
TRBJ2-3 | TRBV5-6 | NA | NA | CASNYRSGGPDTQYF | TGTGCCAGCAACTATCGGAGCGGTGGGCCAGATACGCAGTATTTT
TRBJ2-7 | TRBV9 | once | NA | CASSVAVGPHYEQYF | TGTGCCAGCAGCGTAGCCGTGGGCCCCCACTACGAGCAGTACTTC
TRBJ1-2 | TRBV20-1 | once | TRBD1 | CSPDRVYGYTF | TGCAGCCCTGACAGGGTCTATGGCTACACCTTC
TRBJ1-2 | TRBV9 | NA | NA | CASSHKGEGAYGYTF | TGTGCCAGCAGCCACAAAGGAGAGGGAGCCTATGGCTACACCTTC
TRBJ1-5 | TRBV15 | NA | TRBD1 | CATSRGDRDSNQPQHF | TGTGCCACCAGCAGAGGGGACAGGGATAGCAATCAGCCCCAGCATTTT
TRBJ2-7 | TRBV7-9 | NA | NA | CASSLDASVNQYF | TGTGCCAGCAGCTTAGATGCTAGCGTTAACCAGTACTTC
TRBJ1-3 | TRBV5-5 | NA | NA | CASSRDWQSSNGNTIYF | TGTGCCAGCAGCCGGGATTGGCAGAGCTCTAACGGAAACACCATATATTTT
TRBJ1-2 | TRBV6-2/TRBV6-3 | NA | NA | CASSYSLRDFYGYTF | TGTGCCAGCAGTTACTCGTTACGGGATTTCTATGGCTACACCTTC
TRBJ1-4 | TRBV20-1 | few | TRBD1 | CSASGTADNEKLFF | TGCAGTGCTAGTGGGACAGCGGATAATGAAAAACTGTTTTTT
TRBJ2-3 | TRBV2 | NA | TRBD2 | CASGREEADTQYF | TGTGCCAGCGGGAGGGAGGAGGCAGATACGCAGTATTTT